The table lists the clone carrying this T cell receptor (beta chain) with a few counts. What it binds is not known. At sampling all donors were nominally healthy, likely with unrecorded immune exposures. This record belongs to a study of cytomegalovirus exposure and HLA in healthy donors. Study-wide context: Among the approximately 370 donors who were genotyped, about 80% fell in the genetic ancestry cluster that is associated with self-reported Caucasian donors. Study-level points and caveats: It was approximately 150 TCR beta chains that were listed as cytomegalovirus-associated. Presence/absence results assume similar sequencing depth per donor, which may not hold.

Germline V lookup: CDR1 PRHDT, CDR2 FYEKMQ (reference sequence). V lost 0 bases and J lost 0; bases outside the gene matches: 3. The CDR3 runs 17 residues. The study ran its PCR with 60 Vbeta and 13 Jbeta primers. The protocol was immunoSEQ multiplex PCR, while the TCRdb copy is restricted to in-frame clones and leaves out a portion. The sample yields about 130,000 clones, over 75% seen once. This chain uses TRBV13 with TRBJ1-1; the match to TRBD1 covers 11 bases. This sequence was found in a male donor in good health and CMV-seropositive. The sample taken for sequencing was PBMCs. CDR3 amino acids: CASSLGGQGDLNTEAFF. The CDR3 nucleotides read TGTGCCAGCAGCTTAGGGGGACAGGGGGACCTGAACACTGAAGCTTTCTTT.